The rows below give T cell receptor beta chains drawn from one sample of a study of cytomegalovirus exposure and HLA in healthy donors. Produced via immunoSEQ multiplex PCR; TCRdb's table is partial and in-frame only. The repertoire holds about 190,000 clones, with roughly 73% as singletons. The sequencing input was PBMCs. Source of these receptors: a woman aged 25 to 39 in good health and CMV-seronegative. Each CDR3 is given with its conserved first and last residue. D genes are given only for firm matches. For some rows the clone size is stated as once, few or many, or as a class when expanded; others skip it.

TRBJ1-6 - - TRBV4-2 CASAGGPSDSPLHF TGTGCCAGTGCGGGGGGGCCTTCGGATTCACCCCTCCACTTT
TRBJ2-7 - - TRBV9 CASSVAAGAGSYEQYF TGTGCCAGCAGCGTAGCCGCGGGGGCTGGGTCATACGAGCAGTACTTC
TRBJ1-6 TRBD1 few TRBV19 CASSPPGQGASPLHF TGTGCCAGTAGTCCCCCGGGACAGGGGGCATCACCCCTCCACTTT
TRBJ1-2 - - TRBV15 CATSRPSDSRGYGYTF TGTGCCACCAGCAGGCCCTCGGACAGTAGAGGATATGGCTACACCTTC
TRBJ2-1 - - TRBV19 CASSVGRPYNEQFF TGTGCCAGTAGTGTGGGCCGTCCCTACAATGAGCAGTTCTTC
TRBJ1-1 - - TRBV6-5 CASSIGQYAEAFF TGTGCCAGCAGTATTGGACAGTACGCTGAAGCTTTCTTT
TRBJ2-3 - - TRBV9 CASTTARGTSTDTQYF TGTGCCAGCACCACCGCTCGGGGGACTAGCACAGATACGCAGTATTTT
TRBJ2-3 TRBD2 - TRBV7-9 CASSLLAGTDTQYF TGTGCCAGCAGCTTGCTAGCGGGGACAGATACGCAGTATTTT
TRBJ2-3 - - TRBV30 CACSGLTDTQYF TGTGCCTGCTCCGGGTTAACAGATACGCAGTATTTT
TRBJ1-6 TRBD1 - TRBV6-5 CASSYYRDRGSPLHF TGTGCCAGCAGTTATTACCGGGACAGGGGCTCACCCCTCCACTTT
TRBJ2-7 TRBD1 - TRBV12-5 CASGLDRGHTYEQYF TGTGCTAGTGGTTTGGACAGGGGGCATACCTACGAGCAGTACTTC
TRBJ1-1 - - TRBV7-2 CASSFMNTEAFF TGTGCCAGCAGCTTTATGAACACTGAAGCTTTCTTT
TRBJ1-1 - - TRBV5-1 CASSLEDSLNTEAFF TGCGCCAGCAGCTTGGAAGACAGCTTGAACACTGAAGCTTTCTTT
TRBJ1-1 - few TRBV6-1 CASSEMDRRNTEAFF TGTGCCAGCAGTGAAATGGACAGACGGAACACTGAAGCTTTCTTT
TRBJ2-3 TRBD1 - TRBV4-1 CASRYLPGQSSTDTQYF TGCGCCAGCAGATATCTGCCGGGACAGAGTAGCACAGATACGCAGTATTTT
TRBJ1-1 - - TRBV5-6 CASSLGQRDTEAFF TGTGCCAGCAGCTTGGGTCAGAGGGACACTGAAGCTTTCTTT
TRBJ2-7 - once TRBV6-6 CASSRLSYEQYF TGTGCCAGCAGTCGCCTATCCTACGAGCAGTACTTC
TRBJ1-2 - - TRBV7-8 CASSPWMTGYGYTF TGTGCCAGCAGCCCATGGATGACAGGCTATGGCTACACCTTC
TRBJ1-5 - - TRBV21-1 CASSREGHNQPQHF TGTGCCAGCAGCAGGGAAGGACACAATCAGCCCCAGCATTTT
TRBJ2-1 TRBD2 - TRBV11-3 CASSANGILGAGGNYNEQFF TGTGCCAGCAGCGCAAACGGGATCCTGGGGGCGGGAGGGAACTACAATGAGCAGTTCTTC
TRBJ1-2 TRBD1 - TRBV2 CASSRDRSGYGYTF TGTGCCAGTAGCCGGGACAGGTCGGGGTATGGCTACACCTTC
TRBJ2-1 - - TRBV6-6 CASTSGNEQFF TGTGCCAGCACCTCCGGGAATGAGCAGTTCTTC
TRBJ2-3 TRBD2 - TRBV7-3 CASSASGGTDTQYF TGTGCCAGCAGTGCCAGCGGGGGCACAGATACGCAGTATTTT
TRBJ2-7 TRBD1 - TRBV5-3 CARSLRDRGPREQYF TGTGCCAGAAGCTTGAGGGACAGGGGCCCCAGGGAGCAGTACTTC
TRBJ2-3 - once TRBV5-1 CASSLELDTQYF TGCGCCAGCAGCTTGGAACTAGATACGCAGTATTTT
TRBJ2-3 TRBD2 - TRBV5-1 CASSPSGRRVDTQYF TGCGCCAGCAGCCCTAGCGGGAGGCGGGTAGATACGCAGTATTTT
TRBJ2-7 - few TRBV11-2 CASTHIGLSTYEQYF TGTGCCAGCACCCATATAGGACTGTCTACCTACGAGCAGTACTTC
TRBJ2-3 TRBD2 - TRBV7-2 CASSSGLAAGTDTQYF TGTGCCAGCAGCTCGGGACTAGCGGCAGGCACAGATACGCAGTATTTT
TRBJ1-2 TRBD1 once TRBV7-6 CASSLGRQGNYGYTF TGTGCCAGCAGCTTAGGTAGACAGGGGAACTATGGCTACACCTTC
TRBJ2-3 TRBD2 - TRBV2 CASKLLAGGPDTQYF TGTGCCAGCAAGTTATTAGCGGGGGGGCCAGATACGCAGTATTTT
TRBJ2-7 - - TRBV29-1 CSVSSRGHYYEQYF TGCAGCGTTTCCTCTCGTGGACACTACTACGAGCAGTACTTC
TRBJ2-1 TRBD2 - TRBV4-1 CASSQERLAGGNEQFF TGCGCCAGCAGCCAAGAAAGGCTAGCGGGGGGGAATGAGCAGTTCTTC
TRBJ1-1 TRBD1 few TRBV5-5 CASSFGQGNTEAFF TGTGCCAGCAGCTTCGGACAGGGGAACACTGAAGCTTTCTTT
TRBJ2-7 TRBD1 few TRBV13 CASSLMTPFRGLYEQYF TGTGCCAGCAGCCTAATGACCCCGTTCAGGGGGCTTTACGAGCAGTACTTC
TRBJ2-1 - - TRBV5-1 CASSRTGIEANEQFF TGCGCCAGCAGCCGTACAGGGATCGAAGCCAATGAGCAGTTCTTC
TRBJ1-4 TRBD1 - TRBV7-2 CASSLGGQGREKLFF TGTGCCAGCAGCTTAGGAGGACAGGGCCGTGAAAAACTGTTTTTT
TRBJ1-4 - - TRBV4-1 CASSKLYEKLFF TGCGCCAGCAGCAAACTTTATGAAAAACTGTTTTTT
TRBJ1-2 TRBD1 - TRBV7-9 CASSSGQNYGYTF TGTGCCAGCAGCTCGGGACAGAACTATGGCTACACCTTC
TRBJ2-5 TRBD2 - TRBV9 CASSSRRDYPETQYF TGTGCCAGCAGCTCTCGCCGGGACTATCCTGAGACCCAGTACTTC
TRBJ2-7 TRBD2 once TRBV6-6 CASTLAGGEYEQYF TGTGCCAGCACTCTAGCGGGGGGGGAATACGAGCAGTACTTC
TRBJ1-2 - - TRBV10-2 CASSESPRADGYTF TGCGCCAGCAGTGAGTCGCCCAGGGCTGATGGCTACACCTTC
TRBJ1-6 TRBD1 few TRBV6-5 CAARGQGINSPLHF TGTGCCGCCCGAGGACAGGGCATTAATTCACCCCTCCACTTT
TRBJ1-2 TRBD1 - TRBV4-1 CASSQDGQGGGYTF TGCGCCAGCAGCCAAGATGGACAGGGGGGTGGCTACACCTTC
TRBJ2-7 - - TRBV7-9 CASSAAARSGEQYF TGTGCCAGCAGCGCAGCGGCGCGGTCGGGGGAGCAGTACTTC
TRBJ2-3 - - TRBV18 CASSPARGAGTDTQYF TGTGCCAGCTCACCAGCTCGCGGGGCCGGCACAGATACGCAGTATTTT
TRBJ1-1 - few TRBV19 CASSIVSGTFMNTEAFF TGTGCCAGTAGTATCGTGTCGGGAACTTTCATGAACACTGAAGCTTTCTTT
TRBJ2-7 TRBD2 - TRBV6-1 CASSWTRYEQYF TGTGCCAGCAGCTGGACTAGATACGAGCAGTACTTC
TRBJ1-2 TRBD1 - TRBV7-9 CASSLDPPGGAGYTF TGTGCCAGCAGCTTAGACCCCCCAGGGGGTGCTGGCTACACCTTC
TRBJ1-1 TRBD1 few TRBV18 CASFTGTGMNTEAFF TGTGCCAGTTTCACCGGGACAGGGATGAACACTGAAGCTTTCTTT
TRBJ2-3 - - TRBV7-2 CASSLTIDTQYF TGTGCCAGCAGCCTGACTATAGATACGCAGTATTTT
TRBJ1-4 TRBD1 few TRBV2 CASREARGDEKLFF TGTGCCAGCCGGGAAGCCAGGGGGGATGAAAAACTGTTTTTT